This record looks at one T cell receptor beta chain sequence and its context. This record comes from a study of blood T cell repertoires in COVID-19. Data came from immunoSEQ multiplex PCR; TCRdb stores just in-frame clones and leaves some out. Among tens of thousands of clones listed, 70% to 85% were seen once. This CDR3 is 16 amino acids long. The trim removed 6 bases at V and 7 bases at J, leaving 9 bases unmatched. Germline CDR1 LGHDT, CDR2 YNNKEL (reference sequence). The TCR originated in a man aged 55 to 69 with acute or convalescent COVID-19. What was sequenced was peripheral blood. This chain joins TRBV3-1 (or the pseudogene TRBV3-2) and TRBJ1-6; 10 bases fit TRBD1. DNA for the CDR3: TGTGCCAGCAGTCCTCTTGGGACAGGGGTCAATTCACCCCTCCACTTT. Protein: CASSPLGTGVNSPLHF.